This T cell receptor beta chain was profiled in a study of blood T cell repertoires in COVID-19. Trimming cost V 10 bases and J 3 bases; bases outside gene matches: 6. Per germline, CDR1 MNHEY and CDR2 SVGAGI. This CDR3 is 14 amino acids long. In the original workflow: Estimates of nucleated cell counts were drawn from the amplification of reference gene primers. The data were produced by immunoSEQ multiplex PCR, yet TCRdb's version contains in-frame clones alone and is incomplete. That table is the source of V, J and clone size, and D and trimming were worked out from the DNA. The table lists roughly 150,000 clones, around 86% of them singletons.

The chain has TRBV6-5 and TRBJ2-2, with 9 bases identical to TRBD1. The source is a man at least 80 years old with acute or convalescent COVID-19. Sequenced input: peripheral blood. In nucleotides, the CDR3 is TGTGCCACCAAAACAGGGGGCCACACCGGGGAGCTGTTTTTT. Protein product: CATKTGGHTGELFF.